A selection of T cell receptor beta chains follows, all from one sample in a study of liver allograft versus peripheral blood T cells. Each CDR3 protein is one row after TCRdb ran MiXCR on the reads. Here the sample spans about 12,000 distinct CDR3 sequences, roughly 28% being singletons. The receptors derive from a human patient who had a liver transplant. Some T cells may possibly be graft donor cells. Both conserved end residues are part of each CDR3. D genes are given only for firm matches. A clone size is listed for some rows: how often the clone was seen (once, few, many), or a class if it is expanded.

j_call v_call cdr3_length d_call clone_size cdr3_nt cdr3_aa
TRBJ1-2 TRBV18 13 - medium-sized TGTGCCAGCTCACCAGGGACGGATTATGGCTACACCTTC CASSPGTDYGYTF
TRBJ2-1 TRBV18 14 - large TGTGCCAGCTCACCGCAATCAATGGGGAATGAGCAGTTCTTC CASSPQSMGNEQFF
TRBJ1-1 TRBV19 15 - - TGTGCCAGTAGTTTCTCAGGTACTATGAACACTGAAGCTTTCTTT CASSFSGTMNTEAFF
TRBJ2-2 TRBV11-1 15 TRBD1 many TGTGCCAGCAGCACCGACAGGGTTAACACCGGGGAGCTGTTTTTT CASSTDRVNTGELFF
TRBJ1-4 TRBV18 13 - medium-sized TGTGCCAGCTCACCGAGAGCAGATGAAAAACTGTTTTTT CASSPRADEKLFF
TRBJ2-1 TRBV29-1 10 - many TGCAGCGTTGGGGCACCCCTAAATCGCTTC CSVGAPLNRF
TRBJ1-6 TRBV29-1 13 TRBD1 medium-sized TGCAGCGTTTGGCAGGGGGACGATTCACCCCTCCACTTT CSVWQGDDSPLHF
TRBJ2-7 TRBV20-1 16 TRBD2 few TGCAGTGCTACCGGGACTAGCGGGACTAACTCCTACGAGCAGTACTTC CSATGTSGTNSYEQYF
TRBJ2-3 TRBV18 12 - medium-sized TGTGCCAGCTCCCTTGAGGCAGATACGCAGTATTTT CASSLEADTQYF
TRBJ1-5 TRBV7-2 13 - - TGTGCCAGCAGCTTAGGAGGTATTCAGCCCCAGCATTTT CASSLGGIQPQHF
TRBJ1-4 TRBV6-2/TRBV6-3 14 TRBD1 many TGTGCCAGCAGTAGACAGGGGGCGAAGGAAAAACTGTTTTTT CASSRQGAKEKLFF
TRBJ2-6 TRBV14 16 - - TGTGCCAGCAGCCTTCAGGACAGCCCCTGGGCCAACGTCCTGACTTTC CASSLQDSPWANVLTF
TRBJ2-1 TRBV19 15 - many TGTGCCAGTAGTATCTCCATCAGCTCCTACAATGAGCAGTTCTTC CASSISISSYNEQFF
TRBJ1-2 TRBV29-1 13 - many TGCAGCGTTGTGGGGGGCACAGACGCCTTCCACACCTTC CSVVGGTDAFHTF
TRBJ1-4 TRBV20-1 14 TRBD1 - TGCAGTGCTACAGGGGGCGCGGCTAATGAAAAACTGTTTTTT CSATGGAANEKLFF
TRBJ2-3 TRBV29-1 16 TRBD2 medium-sized TGCAGCGTTGTTCGCTCGCGGGGGATTAGCACAGATACGCAGTATTTT CSVVRSRGISTDTQYF
TRBJ2-1 TRBV10-3 12 TRBD2 medium-sized TGTGCCACCGGACTAGCTGGTAATGAGCAGTTCTTC CATGLAGNEQFF
TRBJ2-7 TRBV6-1 14 TRBD1 - TGTGCCAGCAGCTCCCGGGACAGCTCCTACGAGCAGTACTTC CASSSRDSSYEQYF
TRBJ2-3 TRBV6-5 13 - medium-sized TGTGCCAGCAGGGGCGGAAACACAGATACGCAGTATTTT CASRGGNTDTQYF
TRBJ1-5 TRBV6-1 13 - few TGTGCCAGCAGTGAAAAACAGAATCAGCCCCAGCATTTT CASSEKQNQPQHF
TRBJ1-2 TRBV5-6 14 TRBD1 - TGTGCCAGCAGCGGCAGGGGGTCGAACTATGGCTACACCTTC CASSGRGSNYGYTF
TRBJ2-2 TRBV5-6 18 TRBD2 medium-sized TGTGCCAGCAGCTTGGTCGGACTAGCGGGAGGGGGCACCGGGGAGCTGTTTTTT CASSLVGLAGGGTGELFF
TRBJ1-5 TRBV28 16 - few TGTGCCAGCAGTTCGGCCGCTGGAGGGGATTATCAGCCCCAGCATTTT CASSSAAGGDYQPQHF
TRBJ2-7 TRBV6-6 18 TRBD2 few TGTGCCAGCAGTTACGAAACGAGACTAGCTGCACAAGGATTATCGCAGTACTTC CASSYETRLAAQGLSQYF
TRBJ2-1 TRBV19 13 TRBD2 medium-sized TGTGCCACGCGACCTAGCGGGACGAATGAGCAGTTCTTC CATRPSGTNEQFF
TRBJ1-1 TRBV6-2/TRBV6-3 15 - medium-sized TGTGCCAGCATCCGCGACCGGGGCGCGGGGACTGAAGCTTTCTTT CASIRDRGAGTEAFF
TRBJ2-1 TRBV7-3 16 TRBD2 few TGTGCCAGCAGCCCGGGGGGTCCCAACTCCTACAATGAGCAGTTCTTC CASSPGGPNSYNEQFF
TRBJ1-2 TRBV6-5 15 TRBD1 few TGTGCCAGCAGTCCCCGGACAGGGGGATTCTATGGCTACACCTTC CASSPRTGGFYGYTF
TRBJ1-3 TRBV19 14 - - TGTGCCAGTAGCCCAGGGTTCTCTGGAAACACCATATATTTT CASSPGFSGNTIYF
TRBJ1-2 TRBV18 15 TRBD1 medium-sized TGTGCCAGCTCACCTGAGGACAGGCCTCTCTATGGCTACACCTTC CASSPEDRPLYGYTF
TRBJ2-1 TRBV6-5 13 - many TGTGCCAGCAGGGAGGGGGCCTACAATGAGCAGTTCTTC CASREGAYNEQFF
TRBJ1-1 TRBV5-6 16 - - TGTGCCAGCAGCAGTAGAGGGAGGCGAACGAACACTGAAGCTTTCTTT CASSSRGRRTNTEAFF
TRBJ2-7 TRBV12-3/TRBV12-4 16 TRBD1 few TGTGCCAGCAGCCCTTTGGGACAGGGGCACTCCTACGAGCAGTACTTC CASSPLGQGHSYEQYF
TRBJ1-2 TRBV5-6 15 - - TGTGCCAGCAGCTTGGACGTGGGCGGGAACTATGGCTACACCTTC CASSLDVGGNYGYTF
TRBJ2-1 TRBV19 15 - medium-sized TGTGCCAGTACCCTTGGGCGGGACTCCTACAATGAGCAGTTCTTC CASTLGRDSYNEQFF
TRBJ1-2 TRBV7-9 11 - - TGTGCCAGCAGCTTGTATGAAGGCTACACCTTC CASSLYEGYTF
TRBJ2-5 TRBV30 12 - few TGTGCCTGGAGCCGCGGAAGAGAGACCCAGTACTTC CAWSRGRETQYF
TRBJ2-7 TRBV30 14 TRBD2 few TGTGCCTGGAGTCCAGGGCTAGCGGGAGACGAGCAGTACTTC CAWSPGLAGDEQYF
TRBJ1-3 TRBV18 15 - medium-sized TGTGCCAGCTCACCGGAAGGCAACTCTGGAAACACCATATATTTT CASSPEGNSGNTIYF